The 11 T cell receptor beta chains listed next were all sequenced from one sample in a study of a mutant IDH1 vaccine in newly diagnosed glioma. Time point reported: week 11, during vaccination. Doses comprised 300 ug of mutant IDH1 20-mer peptide each, plus topical imiquimod. Generated by immunoSEQ multiplex PCR, the TCRdb table keeps only in-frame clones and is missing some. Among 23,000 or so clones, around 80% were seen once, and the ten largest hold around 8%. These receptors have no identified antigens. The sample in question was PBMCs, obtained from a glioma patient whose treatment included an IDH1 peptide vaccine. These receptor sequences come from a middle-aged man with glioma.

The chain recombines TRBV11-2 with TRBJ2-1, with D possibly matching TRBD2 (6 bases). CDR1 and CDR2 (germline): SGHAT, FQNNGV. Between the trimmed V and J ends, which lost 2 bases and 12 bases, there was a span of 11 bases. The CDR3 contains 12 residues. The chain's CDR3 is CASSLTGRGQFF. The CDR3 region has the DNA TGTGCCAGCAGCTTAACCGGGAGAGGGCAGTTCTTC.

J is TRBJ2-1 and V is TRBV7-2; D gene unclear. V dropped 0 bases and J dropped 8 bases, with 14 bases sitting between them. Germline CDR1 SGHTA, CDR2 FQGNSA. The CDR3 is 15 residues long. CDR3 nucleotide sequence: TGTGCCAGCAGCTTAGCCCTTGCGCCTTTGGATGAGCAGTTCTTC. This sequence encodes CASSLALAPLDEQFF.

The DNA of the CDR3 is TGTGCCAGCAGGACAGCGCCTTATGAAAAACTGTTTTTT. It encodes CASRTAPYEKLFF. This chain uses TRBV2 with TRBJ1-4, with D possibly matching TRBD1 (5 bases). CDR1 SNHLY and CDR2 FYNNEI come from the germline V gene. The CDR3 length is 13 residues. V shed 6 bases and J shed 6 bases, with 11 bases lying between them.

This clone was counted a single time. This chain joins TRBV18 and TRBJ2-1; tentatively, D is TRBD1 or TRBD2 (5 bases each). This CDR3 has 14 residues. V was pared by 2 bases and J by 6 bases, with 11 bases between. In germline, CDR1 is KGHSH, CDR2 LQKENI. CDR3 sequence (DNA): TGTGCCAGCTCACCAAGGGACGGTATCAATGAGCAGTTCTTC. Amino acids: CASSPRDGINEQFF.

This chain uses TRBV5-6 with TRBJ2-7; D unclear. Germline V gene sequence: CDR1 SGHDT, CDR2 YYEEEE. Trimming removed 0 bases at V and 0 bases at J, with 4 bases between. CDR3 length equals 13 residues. CDR3 sequence reads: CASSLASSYEQYF. The CDR3 DNA reads TGTGCCAGCAGCTTGGCAAGCTCCTACGAGCAGTACTTC.

This chain links TRBV19 with TRBJ2-3; possibly TRBD2 for D (5 bases). The V and J ends lost 7 bases and 6 bases respectively, with 20 bases between them. This CDR3 is built from 15 residues. From germline, CDR1 is LNHDA and CDR2 SQIVND (reference sequence). The CDR3: CASTSASRGVDTQYF. The CDR3 DNA is TGTGCCAGTACCAGCGCTTCACGGGGAGTGGATACGCAGTATTTT.

This chain links TRBV7-2 with TRBJ2-1, with D uncertain. V was clipped by 2 bases and J by 0 bases, with 8 bases between them. The CDR3 extends over 15 amino acids. Germline V gene lookup returns CDR1 SGHTA and CDR2 FQGNSA. The CDR3 reads CASSLNPGSYNEQFF. DNA for the CDR3: TGTGCCAGCAGCTTAAATCCGGGCTCCTACAATGAGCAGTTCTTC.

This clone has only one observation. The CDR3 reads CASSYSNRDGYTF. CDR3 nucleotides: TGTGCCAGCAGTTACTCGAACAGGGATGGCTACACCTTC. The chain employs TRBV6-5 and TRBJ1-2; weak D call: TRBD1 (6 bases). Germline V CDR1 and CDR2: MNHEY, SVGAGI. The CDR3 contains 13 residues. V lost 0 bases, J lost 6 bases, and 8 bases lay in between.

This chain uses TRBV6-6 with TRBJ1-5; TRBD1 agrees at 9 bases. Germline assignment: CDR1 MNHNY and CDR2 SVGAGI (reference sequence). With 4 bases clipped from V and 4 bases from J, the junction kept 8 bases outside the gene matches. The CDR3 runs to 16 residues. The chain's CDR3 is CASSFRGQGSNQPQHF. CDR3 sequence (DNA): TGTGCCAGCAGTTTTAGGGGACAGGGCTCTAATCAGCCCCAGCATTTT.

The chain joins TRBV30 to TRBJ2-6; maybe TRBD1 (6 bases). The V end was cut by 3 bases, the J end by 10 bases, with 13 bases between. The CDR3 loop spans 13 amino acids. The V gene's germline CDR1 is GTSNPN and CDR2 SVGIG (reference sequence). This chain's CDR3 is CAWRGQGINVLTF. As DNA, the CDR3 is TGTGCCTGGAGGGGGCAGGGGATAAACGTCCTGACTTTC.

V gene TRBV29-1 combines with J gene TRBJ1-4; 9 bases line up with TRBD1. The CDR3 loop spans 13 amino acids. Trimming cost V 7 bases and J 8 bases; bases outside gene matches: 8. Germline assignment: CDR1 SQVTM and CDR2 ANQGSEA. CDR3 DNA: TGCAGCGCGGCCGGGACAGGGAACGAAAAACTGTTTTTT. Translating gives CSAAGTGNEKLFF.